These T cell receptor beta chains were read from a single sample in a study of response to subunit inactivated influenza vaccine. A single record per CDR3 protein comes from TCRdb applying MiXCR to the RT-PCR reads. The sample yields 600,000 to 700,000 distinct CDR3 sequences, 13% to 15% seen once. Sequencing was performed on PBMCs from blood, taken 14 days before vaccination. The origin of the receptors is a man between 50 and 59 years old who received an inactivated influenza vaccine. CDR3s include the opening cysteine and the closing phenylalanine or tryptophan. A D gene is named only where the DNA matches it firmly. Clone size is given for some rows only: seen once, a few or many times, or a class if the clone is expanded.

cdr3_nt: TGCAGCGTCGCTGGACAGGGGGCACGATTGGATACGCAGTATTTT
cdr3_aa: CSVAGQGARLDTQYF
clone_size: many
j_call: TRBJ2-3
v_call: TRBV29-1
cdr3_length: 15
d_call: TRBD1

cdr3_nt: TGTGCCTGGAGATCTTACAGGGTCCACGAGCAGTACTTC
cdr3_aa: CAWRSYRVHEQYF
clone_size: NA
j_call: TRBJ2-7
v_call: TRBV30
cdr3_length: 13
d_call: NA

cdr3_nt: TGTGCCAGCAGCTTAGAGGGGAAGCTAGCGGGAGCTGAGCAGTTCTTC
cdr3_aa: CASSLEGKLAGAEQFF
clone_size: few
j_call: TRBJ2-1
v_call: TRBV7-8
cdr3_length: 16
d_call: TRBD2

cdr3_nt: TGCGCCAGCAGCCAAGATCGGAGGGCAGAAGGAAACACCATATATTTT
cdr3_aa: CASSQDRRAEGNTIYF
clone_size: few
j_call: TRBJ1-3
v_call: TRBV4-3
cdr3_length: 16
d_call: NA

cdr3_nt: TGTGCCAGCAGCCACACAGGGGGCAACACCGGGGAGCTGTTTTTT
cdr3_aa: CASSHTGGNTGELFF
clone_size: NA
j_call: TRBJ2-2
v_call: TRBV3-1
cdr3_length: 15
d_call: TRBD1

cdr3_nt: TGTGCCAGCAGTGAATTCAGGGGAGGCGGGGAGCTGTTTTTT
cdr3_aa: CASSEFRGGGELFF
clone_size: few
j_call: TRBJ2-2
v_call: TRBV12-3/TRBV12-4
cdr3_length: 14
d_call: NA

cdr3_nt: TGTGCCAGCAGTCCCGTTATGAGCCTCTCCTACGAGCAGTACTTC
cdr3_aa: CASSPVMSLSYEQYF
clone_size: few
j_call: TRBJ2-7
v_call: TRBV27
cdr3_length: 15
d_call: NA

cdr3_nt: TGTGCCAGCAGCGCCGTGGTAGCGGGAATTTCGTTTACAAGAGACGAGCAGTACTTC
cdr3_aa: CASSAVVAGISFTRDEQYF
clone_size: many
j_call: TRBJ2-7
v_call: TRBV6-1
cdr3_length: 19
d_call: TRBD2

cdr3_nt: TGTGCCAGCAGTGTGGGGACCGGTCCGAATTCACCCCTCCACTTT
cdr3_aa: CASSVGTGPNSPLHF
clone_size: few
j_call: TRBJ1-6
v_call: TRBV6-1
cdr3_length: 15
d_call: NA

cdr3_nt: TGCGCCAGCAGCCAAGATCGGAACAGGGGTACCTCTGGGGCCAACGTCCTGACTTTC
cdr3_aa: CASSQDRNRGTSGANVLTF
clone_size: few
j_call: TRBJ2-6
v_call: TRBV4-3
cdr3_length: 19
d_call: TRBD1

cdr3_nt: TGCGCCAGCAGCCAAGGACTGACCGCAGATACGCAGTATTTT
cdr3_aa: CASSQGLTADTQYF
clone_size: few
j_call: TRBJ2-3
v_call: TRBV4-3
cdr3_length: 14
d_call: NA

cdr3_nt: TGTGCCAGCAGTACACAGGGGGCACGTTCACCCCTCCACTTT
cdr3_aa: CASSTQGARSPLHF
clone_size: many
j_call: TRBJ1-6
v_call: TRBV12-3/TRBV12-4
cdr3_length: 14
d_call: TRBD1

cdr3_nt: TGTGCCACCAGTGACGCCTTGACAGGGGGCTTGACAGATACGCAGTATTTT
cdr3_aa: CATSDALTGGLTDTQYF
clone_size: few
j_call: TRBJ2-3
v_call: TRBV24-1
cdr3_length: 17
d_call: TRBD1

cdr3_nt: TGTGCCAGCAGCCAACGGACTAGCCCCTACAATGAGCAGTTCTTC
cdr3_aa: CASSQRTSPYNEQFF
clone_size: few
j_call: TRBJ2-1
v_call: TRBV7-6
cdr3_length: 15
d_call: TRBD2

cdr3_nt: TGTGCCAGCAGTTACACTTCAAGGACAGTGTATTCTGAAGCTTTCTTT
cdr3_aa: CASSYTSRTVYSEAFF
clone_size: NA
j_call: TRBJ1-1
v_call: TRBV6-2/TRBV6-3
cdr3_length: 16
d_call: NA

cdr3_nt: TGCGCCAGCAGCCAAGTTGTTGGTCAGTACAATCAGCCCCAGCATTTT
cdr3_aa: CASSQVVGQYNQPQHF
clone_size: few
j_call: TRBJ1-5
v_call: TRBV4-3
cdr3_length: 16
d_call: NA

cdr3_nt: TGCGCCAGCAGCCAAGGACTAGCGGGGGGGCTGGAGACCCAGTACTTC
cdr3_aa: CASSQGLAGGLETQYF
clone_size: NA
j_call: TRBJ2-5
v_call: TRBV4-3
cdr3_length: 16
d_call: TRBD2

cdr3_nt: TGTGCCAGCAGTTTATTCTCAGGGGGCTCCTATAATTCACCCCTCCACTTT
cdr3_aa: CASSLFSGGSYNSPLHF
clone_size: few
j_call: TRBJ1-6
v_call: TRBV27
cdr3_length: 17
d_call: TRBD1

cdr3_nt: TGTGCCACCAGAGGCCGGACGGGGAACACTGAAGCTTTCTTT
cdr3_aa: CATRGRTGNTEAFF
clone_size: many
j_call: TRBJ1-1
v_call: TRBV24-1
cdr3_length: 14
d_call: NA

cdr3_nt: TGTGCCAGCAGCTTAGTGGGCGGAAACTCTGGAAACACCATATATTTT
cdr3_aa: CASSLVGGNSGNTIYF
clone_size: few
j_call: TRBJ1-3
v_call: TRBV11-2
cdr3_length: 16
d_call: NA

cdr3_nt: TGCAGTGCCACGACTAGCTGGGCGGAGACCCAGTACTTC
cdr3_aa: CSATTSWAETQYF
clone_size: many
j_call: TRBJ2-5
v_call: TRBV20-1
cdr3_length: 13
d_call: TRBD2

cdr3_nt: TGCGCCAGCAGCCCACTTTCCGGGCAGGGGGTCTCTGGGGCCAACGTCCTGACTTTC
cdr3_aa: CASSPLSGQGVSGANVLTF
clone_size: few
j_call: TRBJ2-6
v_call: TRBV5-1
cdr3_length: 19
d_call: TRBD1

cdr3_nt: TGTGCCAGCAGCTTAACTAGCGCTTCCTACAATGAGCAGTTCTTC
cdr3_aa: CASSLTSASYNEQFF
clone_size: NA
j_call: TRBJ2-1
v_call: TRBV7-2
cdr3_length: 15
d_call: TRBD2

cdr3_nt: TGCAGCGCTGGGCGGAGCTTGGACAGTTGGGAGCAGTACTTC
cdr3_aa: CSAGRSLDSWEQYF
clone_size: few
j_call: TRBJ2-7
v_call: TRBV29-1
cdr3_length: 14
d_call: NA

cdr3_nt: TGTGCCAGCAGCGTACAGGACTCTTACAATGAGCAGTTCTTC
cdr3_aa: CASSVQDSYNEQFF
clone_size: few
j_call: TRBJ2-1
v_call: TRBV9
cdr3_length: 14
d_call: NA

cdr3_nt: TGTGCCAGCAGCCTAGCGGAACCTAGCACAGATACGCAGTATTTT
cdr3_aa: CASSLAEPSTDTQYF
clone_size: NA
j_call: TRBJ2-3
v_call: TRBV3-1
cdr3_length: 15
d_call: NA

cdr3_nt: TGTGCCATCAGGGGGACAGGGAGAAGAGAAGATACGCAGTATTTT
cdr3_aa: CAIRGTGRREDTQYF
clone_size: NA
j_call: TRBJ2-3
v_call: TRBV10-3
cdr3_length: 15
d_call: TRBD1

cdr3_nt: TGCGCCAGCAGCCAAGACATAGACACTGAAGCTTTCTTT
cdr3_aa: CASSQDIDTEAFF
clone_size: few
j_call: TRBJ1-1
v_call: TRBV4-3
cdr3_length: 13
d_call: NA

cdr3_nt: TGTGCCAGCAGCCCGCTCGGGGGCGGGAGGGCCAGGGAGCTGTTTTTT
cdr3_aa: CASSPLGGGRARELFF
clone_size: NA
j_call: TRBJ2-2
v_call: TRBV7-8
cdr3_length: 16
d_call: TRBD2

cdr3_nt: TGCGCCAGCAGCCCCTCCAAGGAAATTCCTCTGTTCTTC
cdr3_aa: CASSPSKEIPLFF
clone_size: NA
j_call: TRBJ2-1
v_call: TRBV5-1
cdr3_length: 13
d_call: NA

cdr3_nt: TGTGCCAGTAGTAAAGGGGCGACTTTAAGATCACCCCTCCACTTT
cdr3_aa: CASSKGATLRSPLHF
clone_size: once
j_call: TRBJ1-6
v_call: TRBV19
cdr3_length: 15
d_call: NA

cdr3_nt: TGTGCCAGCTCACCGCGACTGGAAAACACCGGGGAGCTGTTTTTT
cdr3_aa: CASSPRLENTGELFF
clone_size: NA
j_call: TRBJ2-2
v_call: TRBV18
cdr3_length: 15
d_call: NA

cdr3_nt: TGTGCCAGCAGCTTAAGTATTGGCGGGGCGAACACCGGGGAGCTGTTTTTT
cdr3_aa: CASSLSIGGANTGELFF
clone_size: few
j_call: TRBJ2-2
v_call: TRBV7-3
cdr3_length: 17
d_call: NA

cdr3_nt: TGCAGTGCTAGAGGTCCGTTCAGAGAGACCCAGTACTTC
cdr3_aa: CSARGPFRETQYF
clone_size: few
j_call: TRBJ2-5
v_call: TRBV20-1
cdr3_length: 13
d_call: NA

cdr3_nt: TGTGCCAGCCGGGAGGGGGCAGCAAACTATGGCTACACCTTC
cdr3_aa: CASREGAANYGYTF
clone_size: few
j_call: TRBJ1-2
v_call: TRBV6-1
cdr3_length: 14
d_call: TRBD1

cdr3_nt: TGTGCCAGCAGTGGGGGACTAGCGGGGGAAGAGACCCAGTACTTC
cdr3_aa: CASSGGLAGEETQYF
clone_size: few
j_call: TRBJ2-5
v_call: TRBV12-3/TRBV12-4
cdr3_length: 15
d_call: TRBD2

cdr3_nt: TGTGCCAGCAGCCAAGATGGGCTAGCGGGAGGCTACAATGAGCAGTTCTTC
cdr3_aa: CASSQDGLAGGYNEQFF
clone_size: few
j_call: TRBJ2-1
v_call: TRBV4-2
cdr3_length: 17
d_call: TRBD2

cdr3_nt: TGTGCCAGCCGACAGTCATGGGAGGCGCAGTACTTC
cdr3_aa: CASRQSWEAQYF
clone_size: NA
j_call: TRBJ2-7
v_call: TRBV19
cdr3_length: 12
d_call: NA

cdr3_nt: TGCGCCAGCAGCCAAGGCCGCCACCTCCCTGGAAACACCATATATTTT
cdr3_aa: CASSQGRHLPGNTIYF
clone_size: NA
j_call: TRBJ1-3
v_call: TRBV4-1
cdr3_length: 16
d_call: NA

cdr3_nt: TGTGCCAGCAGCTTAATTCCTGGGACAGGACTCTCTGGGGCCAACGTCCTGACTTTC
cdr3_aa: CASSLIPGTGLSGANVLTF
clone_size: few
j_call: TRBJ2-6
v_call: TRBV7-3
cdr3_length: 19
d_call: TRBD1

cdr3_nt: TGTGCCAGCAGTTTAATACAGGGGAAGTACGAGCAGTACTTC
cdr3_aa: CASSLIQGKYEQYF
clone_size: NA
j_call: TRBJ2-7
v_call: TRBV12-3/TRBV12-4
cdr3_length: 14
d_call: TRBD1

cdr3_nt: TGTGCCAGCAAGAGGACGAACACCGGGGAGCTGTTTTTT
cdr3_aa: CASKRTNTGELFF
clone_size: NA
j_call: TRBJ2-2
v_call: TRBV6-1
cdr3_length: 13
d_call: NA

cdr3_nt: TGTGCCAGCAGTCCCATTCCTGTTGAGCAGTTCTTC
cdr3_aa: CASSPIPVEQFF
clone_size: many
j_call: TRBJ2-1
v_call: TRBV12-3/TRBV12-4
cdr3_length: 12
d_call: NA

cdr3_nt: TGCGCCAGCAGCTTGGAAGCCTCGGGAGAGACCCAGTACTTC
cdr3_aa: CASSLEASGETQYF
clone_size: few
j_call: TRBJ2-5
v_call: TRBV5-1
cdr3_length: 14
d_call: NA

cdr3_nt: TGCAGTGCTAGAGATGGGCAAGGCGAGCAGTACTTC
cdr3_aa: CSARDGQGEQYF
clone_size: many
j_call: TRBJ2-7
v_call: TRBV20-1
cdr3_length: 12
d_call: NA

cdr3_nt: TGCAGTGCTAGTCCTGGACAGGCCTTAGCTAACTATGGCTACACCTTC
cdr3_aa: CSASPGQALANYGYTF
clone_size: few
j_call: TRBJ1-2
v_call: TRBV20-1
cdr3_length: 16
d_call: TRBD1

cdr3_nt: TGTGCCAGCAGTCCCACAGAGGGGCAGTACTTC
cdr3_aa: CASSPTEGQYF
clone_size: NA
j_call: TRBJ2-7
v_call: TRBV6-6
cdr3_length: 11
d_call: NA

cdr3_nt: TGCAGCGTTCTCCTCACAGATACGCAGTATTTT
cdr3_aa: CSVLLTDTQYF
clone_size: many
j_call: TRBJ2-3
v_call: TRBV29-1
cdr3_length: 11
d_call: NA

cdr3_nt: TGTGCCAGCAGCCAAGAGTGGGGCGGGAGTGGCGAGCAGTACTTC
cdr3_aa: CASSQEWGGSGEQYF
clone_size: NA
j_call: TRBJ2-7
v_call: TRBV4-2
cdr3_length: 15
d_call: TRBD2

cdr3_nt: TGTGCCAGCAGCCTTAACCCAGGGAAACGGAGCTCCTACGAGCAGTACTTC
cdr3_aa: CASSLNPGKRSSYEQYF
clone_size: NA
j_call: TRBJ2-7
v_call: TRBV28
cdr3_length: 17
d_call: NA

cdr3_nt: TGTGCCAGCAGCAAATTGCGGACAGTCTCCTACGAGCAGTACTTC
cdr3_aa: CASSKLRTVSYEQYF
clone_size: few
j_call: TRBJ2-7
v_call: TRBV21-1
cdr3_length: 15
d_call: NA

cdr3_nt: TGTGCCAGCAGACTAGCGGGGGGCTCACCCTCCACAGATACGCAGTATTTT
cdr3_aa: CASRLAGGSPSTDTQYF
clone_size: NA
j_call: TRBJ2-3
v_call: TRBV11-2
cdr3_length: 17
d_call: TRBD2

cdr3_nt: TGTGCCACCAGCAGATCAACCGGGACAGGGGGACGTGAAGCTTTCTTT
cdr3_aa: CATSRSTGTGGREAFF
clone_size: few
j_call: TRBJ1-1
v_call: TRBV15
cdr3_length: 16
d_call: TRBD1

cdr3_nt: TGTGCCAGCAGCCCCGGGGACAGGAGTTTCCAAGAGACCCAGTACTTC
cdr3_aa: CASSPGDRSFQETQYF
clone_size: NA
j_call: TRBJ2-5
v_call: TRBV6-2/TRBV6-3
cdr3_length: 16
d_call: TRBD1

cdr3_nt: TGTGCCAGCAGCTTGGCGGCGGCCTCTGAGCAGTTCTTC
cdr3_aa: CASSLAAASEQFF
clone_size: NA
j_call: TRBJ2-1
v_call: TRBV5-6
cdr3_length: 13
d_call: NA

cdr3_nt: TGCGCCAGCAGCTTCTACGATCACAGGGGAGGTAACGAAAAACTGTTTTTT
cdr3_aa: CASSFYDHRGGNEKLFF
clone_size: NA
j_call: TRBJ1-4
v_call: TRBV5-1
cdr3_length: 17
d_call: TRBD1

cdr3_nt: TGTGCCAGCAGTTATCGGTATGGGGCCTCTGGAAACACCATATATTTT
cdr3_aa: CASSYRYGASGNTIYF
clone_size: NA
j_call: TRBJ1-3
v_call: TRBV6-2/TRBV6-3
cdr3_length: 16
d_call: NA